The next 26 T cell receptor beta chains were all read from a single sample in a study of CD8+ T cells in alopecia areata. As the sequencing template, cDNA was produced by extracting RNA and reverse transcribing it. The table came from immunoSEQ multiplex PCR; TCRdb's copy has only in-frame clones and leaves some out. The repertoire includes under 250,000 clones, 50% to 65% of them detected once, and 0.45% sits in the top ten. This sample comprised CD4+ T cells sorted from blood, obtained at week 0. The receptor source for this set is a human donor with alopecia areata.

The chain joins TRBV30 to TRBJ1-2, with D possibly being TRBD1 (6 bases). In germline, CDR1 is GTSNPN, CDR2 SVGIG (reference sequence). This CDR3 contains 15 residues. Trimming left V 3 bases short and J 4 bases short, with 18 bases between. The CDR3 DNA reads as TGTGCCTGGAGCCGTAGGGGGGCGCGGAGCTATGGCTACACCTTC. Translation: CAWSRRGARSYGYTF. The full variable domain, rest sourced from reference TRBV30 and TRBJ1-2, is SQTIHQWPATLVQPVGSPLSLECTVEGTSNPNLYWYRQAAGRGLQLLFYSVGIGQISSEVPQNLSASRPQDRQFILSSKKLLLSDSGFYLCAWSRRGARSYGYTFGSGTRLTVV.

This clone was seen only a few times. The rearrangement uses TRBV5-1 and TRBJ2-3; TRBD1 might be the D (5 bases). The V gene's germline CDR1 is SGHRS and CDR2 YFSETQ. This CDR3 region has 14 residues. The germline V and J ends were trimmed by 2 bases and 4 bases, with 11 bases remaining between them. CDR3 in DNA: TGCGCCAGCAGCTTTCAGGGAATTTCAGATACGCAGTATTTT. Its translation: CASSFQGISDTQYF.

This chain links TRBV25-1 with TRBJ2-2, with TRBD2 identical over 11 bases. Germline values: CDR1 MGHDK, CDR2 SYGVNS. Germline trimming cut 9 bases from V and 10 bases from J; bases unmatched to any gene: 10. The CDR3 loop spans 14 amino acids. The CDR3 reads CASRVAGGGAELFF. The DNA of the CDR3 is TGTGCCAGTAGGGTAGCGGGAGGGGGAGCGGAGCTGTTTTTT. Full variable domain (outside the CDR3, taken from reference TRBV25-1 and TRBJ2-2): EADIYQTPRYLVIGTGKKITLECSQTMGHDKMYWYQQDPGMELHLIHYSYGVNSTEKGDLSSESTVSRIRTEHFPLTLESARPSHTSQYLCASRVAGGGAELFFGEGSRLTVL.

V usage is TRBV29-1 and J usage is TRBJ1-1, with D possibly TRBD1 on 5 matching bases. Germline values: CDR1 SQVTM, CDR2 ANQGSEA. Deletions cut 5 bases from V and 10 bases from J, with 17 bases between. The CDR3 is 12 residues long. The CDR3 here is CSVPDSGRRAFF. DNA for the CDR3: TGCAGCGTTCCGGACTCGGGGCGACGAGCTTTCTTT.

The chain couples TRBV27 to TRBJ1-2; D call uncertain. The CDR3 length is 13 residues. The ends were cut back, 2 bases at V and 4 bases at J, with 8 bases in the middle. The germline V gene encodes CDR1 MNHEY and CDR2 SMNVEV (reference sequence). The CDR3, as DNA: TGTGCCAGCAGTTTAAAGGCCAGCTATGGCTACACCTTC. Protein product: CASSLKASYGYTF.

The chain carries TRBV30 and TRBJ1-2; D is perhaps TRBD1 (6 bases). Trimming took 8 bases from V and 3 from J, leaving 13 bases between them. The germline CDR1 and CDR2 sequences are GTSNPN and SVGIG (reference sequence). This CDR3 contains 12 residues. This CDR3 reads CAGLKGDYGYTF. CDR3 nucleotides: TGTGCCGGACTGAAGGGGGACTATGGCTACACCTTC.

The chain recombines TRBV30 with TRBJ2-7, with 7 bases that match TRBD2. Germline-derived CDR1 and CDR2 are GTSNPN and SVGIG (reference sequence). Trimming at V came to 2 bases and at J to 0 bases, leaving 4 bases not matched to a gene. This CDR3 has 14 residues. Here the CDR3 reads CAWSRAGSSYEQYF. For the CDR3, the DNA is TGTGCCTGGAGTCGAGCGGGAAGCTCCTACGAGCAGTACTTC.

This clone was detected only a few times. The sample contains more than one DNA sequence encoding this CDR3. V gene TRBV6-5 combines with J gene TRBJ1-5, with TRBD1 identical over 7 bases. CDR3 length: 13 residues. From germline, CDR1 is MNHEY and CDR2 SVGAGI. Trimming at V came to 2 bases and at J to 7 bases, leaving 2 bases not matched to a gene. This chain's CDR3 is CASSYAGGQPQHF. CDR3 coding DNA: TGTGCCAGCAGTTACGCAGGGGGGCAGCCCCAGCATTTT.

The rearrangement uses TRBV5-1 and TRBJ2-7; D is unclear. There are 15 residues in the CDR3. Germline CDR1 SGHRS, CDR2 YFSETQ. Trimming left V 0 bases short and J 5 bases short, with 15 bases between. DNA for the CDR3: TGCGCCAGCAGCTTGGTTGTAGGTCGTCGGGACGAGCAGTACTTC. Its protein product is CASSLVVGRRDEQYF.

The chain employs TRBV12-5 and TRBJ2-5; D gene uncertain. Germline V gene lookup returns CDR1 LGHNT and CDR2 FRNRAP. This CDR3 region has 16 residues. With 0 bases removed from V and 0 bases from J, the gap between germline ends came to 11 bases. The CDR3 is CASGLVLHVYQETQYF. CDR3 bases: TGTGCTAGTGGTTTGGTACTTCATGTGTACCAAGAGACCCAGTACTTC. The full variable domain, its missing parts supplied by reference TRBV12-5 and TRBJ2-5, is DARVTQTPRHKVTEMGQEVTMRCQPILGHNTVFWYRQTMMQGLELLAYFRNRAPLDDSGMPKDRFSAEMPDATLATLKIQPSEPRDSAVYFCASGLVLHVYQETQYFGPGTRLLVL.

The V gene is TRBV7-8, the J gene TRBJ1-1; tentative D call: TRBD1 (6 bases). Between the trimmed V and J ends, which lost 5 bases and 4 bases, there was a span of 14 bases. This CDR3 is built from 14 residues. Germline V gene data show CDR1 as SGHVS and CDR2 as FQNEAQ. CDR3 coding DNA: TGTGCCAGCAGCGGGACGGGGGCGCCCACTGAAGCTTTCTTT. It yields the protein CASSGTGAPTEAFF.

This clone appeared a single time. The V call is TRBV5-1, the J call TRBJ2-2, with 8 bases that match TRBD1. This CDR3 comprises 16 residues. CDR1 and CDR2 from the germline V gene are SGHRS and YFSETQ. V trimming: 4 bases; J trimming: 8 bases; junction bases outside the gene matches: 13. The CDR3 DNA reads as TGCGCCAGCAGCCCTCCCCCCACAGGGGGGTATGGGGAGCTGTTTTTT. It specifies CASSPPPTGGYGELFF.

The rearrangement links TRBV7-3 to TRBJ2-1; D is unresolved. The CDR3 contains 15 residues. V was shortened by 2 bases and J by 5 bases, with 13 bases between the two germline ends. Germline values: CDR1 SGHTA, CDR2 FQGTGA. CDR3 region: CASSLDPSPHNEQFF. For the CDR3, the DNA is TGTGCCAGCAGCTTAGACCCCAGCCCCCACAATGAGCAGTTCTTC. The full variable domain, its missing parts supplied by reference TRBV7-3 and TRBJ2-1, is GAGVSQTPSNKVTEKGKYVELRCDPISGHTALYWYRQSLGQGPEFLIYFQGTGAADDSGLPNDRFFAVRPEGSVSTLKIQRTERGDSAVYLCASSLDPSPHNEQFFGPGTRLTVL.

The V gene is TRBV9, the J gene TRBJ1-4; D might be TRBD1 (6 bases). Trimming left V 2 bases short and J 8 bases short, with 13 bases between. The CDR3 is made up of 14 amino acids. In germline, CDR1 is SGDLS, CDR2 YYNGEE. The CDR3 here is CASSVQGMGEKLFF. CDR3 DNA: TGTGCCAGCAGCGTTCAGGGGATGGGAGAAAAACTGTTTTTT. The full variable domain, its missing parts supplied by reference TRBV9 and TRBJ1-4, is DSGVTQTPKHLITATGQRVTLRCSPRSGDLSVYWYQQSLDQGLQFLIQYYNGEERAKGNILERFSAQQFPDLHSELNLSSLELGDSALYFCASSVQGMGEKLFFGSGTQLSVL.

This chain joins TRBV6-5 and TRBJ2-7; D unclear. Trimming removed 5 bases from V and 6 bases from J, with 17 bases in between. This CDR3 is 14 amino acids long. Germline CDR1 is MNHEY and CDR2 is SVGAGI. Here the CDR3 reads CASSPRNSQREQYF. CDR3 DNA sequence: TGTGCCAGCAGTCCACGTAATAGCCAACGCGAGCAGTACTTC.

This clone was counted only a few times. The chain has TRBV7-6 and TRBJ1-2, with 8 nucleotides matching TRBD1. Germline V gene data show CDR1 as SGHVS and CDR2 as FNYEAQ. The CDR3 totals 14 residues. The V gene end was trimmed by 4 bases and the J gene end by 6 bases; junction bases not matched to a gene: 7. For the CDR3, the DNA is TGTGCCAGCAGCTCCTTACAGGGGGTGGATGGCTACACCTTC. Protein product: CASSSLQGVDGYTF. Based on the CDR3 plus reference TRBV7-6 and TRBJ1-2, the full variable domain is GAGVSQSPRYKVTKRGQDVALRCDPISGHVSLYWYRQALGQGPEFLTYFNYEAQQDKSGLPNDRFSAERPEGSISTLTIQRTEQRDSAMYRCASSSLQGVDGYTFGSGTRLTVV.

As for this clone: Distinct nucleotide sequences in the sample also encode this CDR3. The CDR3 bases are TGCAGCGTCGGTACCTCTGGGGCCAACGTCCTGACTTTC. Protein product: CSVGTSGANVLTF. This sequence joins TRBV29-1 and TRBJ2-6; no definite D call. The CDR3 contains 13 residues. V was clipped by 6 bases and J by 0 bases, with 6 bases between them. Germline CDR1 is SQVTM and CDR2 is ANQGSEA.

The chain is built from TRBV9 and TRBJ2-5; unclear D gene. CDR1 is SGDLS and CDR2 is YYNGEE in the germline V gene. V lost 4 bases, J lost 4 bases, and 14 bases lay in between. The CDR3 has 14 amino acids. DNA for the CDR3: TGTGCCAGCAGCCCGGGTCTATCGGGAGAGACCCAGTACTTC. Translating it yields CASSPGLSGETQYF.

CDR3 nucleotides: TGTGCCAGCAGCCTGGGACAGGGGGATAATTCACCCCTCCACTTT. Translation: CASSLGQGDNSPLHF. V and J are TRBV6-1 and TRBJ1-6; TRBD1 matches 11 bases. Germline CDR1 and CDR2: MNHNS and SASEGT. Losses at the gene ends were 6 bases for V and 5 bases for J; bases not matched to a gene: 3. The CDR3 consists of 15 residues.

This clone was counted ten times or more. J is TRBJ2-1 and V is TRBV5-1; D is ambiguous. Between the trimmed V and J ends, which lost 0 bases and 4 bases, there was a span of 11 bases. The CDR3 contains 15 residues. Germline V lookup: CDR1 SGHRS, CDR2 YFSETQ. The CDR3 DNA follows: TGCGCCAGCAGCTTGGCGGGCGCGGAGTACAATGAGCAGTTCTTC. The encoded protein is CASSLAGAEYNEQFF.

The chain combines TRBV15 with TRBJ2-5; D perhaps matches TRBD2 (8 bases). The germline V and J ends were trimmed by 8 bases and 0 bases, with 19 bases remaining between them. This CDR3 region has 16 residues. Germline CDR1 reads LNHNV; CDR2 reads YYDKDF (reference sequence). DNA for the CDR3: TGTGCCACCTTTCACAGGGGTAGCGGGAACCAAGAGACCCAGTACTTC. Its protein product is CATFHRGSGNQETQYF.

The chain has TRBV2 and TRBJ1-1; D is undetermined. From germline, CDR1 is SNHLY and CDR2 FYNNEI. This CDR3 has 14 amino acids. V gave up 8 bases and J gave up 2 bases, with 15 bases separating them. The chain's CDR3 is CASGAAPTNTEAFF. As DNA, the CDR3 is TGTGCCAGCGGAGCCGCCCCCACCAACACTGAAGCTTTCTTT.

This clone has only a few counts. V is TRBV5-1 and J is TRBJ2-1; no clear D gene. Looked up from germline, CDR1 is SGHRS and CDR2 is YFSETQ. This CDR3 is built from 16 residues. V lost 2 bases to trimming and J lost 7 bases, with 19 bases between them. The CDR3 here is CASSFLPGPEVNEQFF. CDR3 nucleotides: TGCGCCAGCAGCTTCCTCCCGGGCCCCGAAGTTAATGAGCAGTTCTTC. The whole variable domain, remainder taken from reference TRBV5-1 and TRBJ2-1, is KAGVTQTPRYLIKTRGQQVTLSCSPISGHRSVSWYQQTPGQGLQFLFEYFSETQRNKGNFPGRFSGRQFSNSRSEMNVSTLELGDSALYLCASSFLPGPEVNEQFFGPGTRLTVL.

The chain carries TRBV30 and TRBJ1-1, with D possibly TRBD1 on 5 matching bases. Trimming left V 4 bases short and J 2 bases short, with 14 bases between. The germline CDR1 and CDR2 sequences are GTSNPN and SVGIG (reference sequence). The CDR3 is 14 residues long. The CDR3 DNA sequence: TGTGCCTGGAACTTAGGGACGGTTAACACTGAAGCTTTCTTT. This codes for CAWNLGTVNTEAFF.

This clone was seen more than once but under ten times. The chain joins TRBV6-5 to TRBJ2-2; the D is unclear. The CDR3 is 12 amino acids. Trimming left V 6 bases short and J 3 bases short, with 5 bases between. Germline-derived CDR1 and CDR2 are MNHEY and SVGAGI. The DNA for the CDR3 is TGTGCCAGCAGCCTTTACACCGGGGAGCTGTTTTTT. This gives the protein CASSLYTGELFF.

The chain combines TRBV6-5 with TRBJ2-1; D remains unclear. V shed 10 bases and J shed 9 bases, with 13 bases lying between them. The CDR3 is 11 amino acids. Germline V gives CDR1 MNHEY, CDR2 SVGAGI. The CDR3 DNA reads as TGTGCCACCTCGTCCCGGAGTGAGCAGTTCTTC. Translating gives CATSSRSEQFF.